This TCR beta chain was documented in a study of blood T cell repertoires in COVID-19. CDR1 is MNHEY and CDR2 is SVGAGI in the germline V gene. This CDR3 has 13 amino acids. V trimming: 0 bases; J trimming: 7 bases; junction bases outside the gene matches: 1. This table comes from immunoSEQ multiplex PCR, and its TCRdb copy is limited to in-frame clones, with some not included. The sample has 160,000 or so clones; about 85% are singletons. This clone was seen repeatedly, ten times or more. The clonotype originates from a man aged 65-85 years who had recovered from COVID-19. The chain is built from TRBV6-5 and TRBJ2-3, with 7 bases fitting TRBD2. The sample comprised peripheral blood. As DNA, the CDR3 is TGTGCCAGCAGTTACTCGGGGGGGAATACGCAGTATTTT. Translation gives CASSYSGGNTQYF.